The entry that follows covers one T cell receptor beta chain sequence. As yet, its antigen is unknown. This sample was taken from a study of beta chain features in type 1 diabetes. For the study at large: Sorted cells examined across all samples numbered around 100 million.

Germline trimming cut 2 bases from V and 5 bases from J; bases unmatched to any gene: 9. The CDR3 has 15 amino acids. Per the germline V gene, CDR1 is GTSNPN and CDR2 is SVGIG (reference sequence). Study observations and caveats: Type 1 diabetes patients showed fewer insertions and more deletions at VDJ junctions.

Isolation of CD4+ naive, central memory, regulatory and stem cell-like memory cells was achieved by sorting via CD45RO/CCR7/CD25/CD127/CD95/CD27. Every bit of the isolated RNA underwent reverse transcription, so sequencing read expressed TCRB transcripts. The assay was immunoSEQ multiplex PCR, and TCRdb's table has in-frame clones only and misses some. The sample holds 350,000 to 450,000 clones, approximately 16% seen once. The J gene is TRBJ2-3, the V gene TRBV30, with 8 bases lining up with TRBD1. The sequence was obtained from a woman between 18 and 29 years old in good health. The sample consisted of naive CD4+ T cells from blood. CDR3 bases: TGTGCCTGGAGTTTAATGGACAGGGTAGGAGATACGCAGTATTTT. This translates into CAWSLMDRVGDTQYF.